This T cell receptor beta chain was identified in a study of blood T cell repertoires in COVID-19. Measured with immunoSEQ multiplex PCR; TCRdb has only the in-frame clones, and not every one. The repertoire holds 110,000 to 150,000 clones, with 75% to 90% as singletons. The germline gives CDR1 SEHNR, CDR2 FQNEAQ (reference sequence). V shed 0 bases and J shed 2 bases, with 10 bases lying between them. This CDR3 has 15 amino acids. This chain links TRBV7-9 with TRBJ1-1; D call uncertain. Sequenced sample: PBMCs or T cells enriched from blood (not recorded which). This receptor was obtained from a man aged 45-65 years who had recovered from COVID-19. The CDR3 DNA is TGTGCCAGCAGCTTAGCGGAGCTCCCAAACACTGAAGCTTTCTTT. Its translation is CASSLAELPNTEAFF. Full variable domain (remainder filled in from reference TRBV7-9 and TRBJ1-1): DTGVSQNPRHKITKRGQNVTFRCDPISEHNRLYWYRQTLGQGPEFLTYFQNEAQLEKSRLLSDRFSAERPKGSFSTLEIQRTEQGDSAMYLCASSLAELPNTEAFFGQGTRLTVV.